This T cell receptor (beta chain) originates from a study of T-cell memory formation after mild COVID-19. Trimming cost V 4 bases and J 8 bases, with 9 bases left between them. Germline CDR1 is ENHRY and CDR2 is SYGVKD. CDR3 length: 12 amino acids. TCRdb redid the calling of the 5' RACE reads with MiXCR, one entry per CDR3 protein. The table shows 270,000 or so distinct CDR3 sequences, with more than 15% occurring only once. Study observations and caveats: The CD4+ clones that contracted clustered mainly within CM and EM, and the CD8+ clones concentrated in EMRA.

About this clonotype: No antigen is known for it.

The sample taken for sequencing was PBMCs or a T cell subset sorted from them (not recorded which). V and J are TRBV10-3 and TRBJ2-1; possibly TRBD1 or TRBD2 for D (5 bases each). The sequence was obtained from a man younger than 35 who had mild COVID-19 (a few samples of this study predate the infection). Cell type and time point are not known. The CDR3 sequence: CAISARGDEQFF. The CDR3 DNA follows: TGTGCCATCAGTGCCAGAGGGGATGAGCAGTTCTTC.